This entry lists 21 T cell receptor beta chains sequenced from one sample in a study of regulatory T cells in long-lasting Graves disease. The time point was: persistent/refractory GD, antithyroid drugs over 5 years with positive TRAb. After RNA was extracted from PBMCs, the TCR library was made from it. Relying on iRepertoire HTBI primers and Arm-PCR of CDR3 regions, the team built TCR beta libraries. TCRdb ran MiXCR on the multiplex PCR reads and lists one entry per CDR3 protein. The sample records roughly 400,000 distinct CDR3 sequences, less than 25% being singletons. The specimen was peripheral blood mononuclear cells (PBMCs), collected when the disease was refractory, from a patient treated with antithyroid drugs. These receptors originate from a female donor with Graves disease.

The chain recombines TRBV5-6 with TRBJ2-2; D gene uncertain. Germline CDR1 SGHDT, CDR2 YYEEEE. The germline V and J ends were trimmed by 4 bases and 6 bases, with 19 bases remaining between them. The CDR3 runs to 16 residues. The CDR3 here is CASSQPTEDRPGELFF. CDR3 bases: TGTGCCAGCAGCCAACCGACCGAGGACCGGCCCGGGGAGCTGTTTTTT.

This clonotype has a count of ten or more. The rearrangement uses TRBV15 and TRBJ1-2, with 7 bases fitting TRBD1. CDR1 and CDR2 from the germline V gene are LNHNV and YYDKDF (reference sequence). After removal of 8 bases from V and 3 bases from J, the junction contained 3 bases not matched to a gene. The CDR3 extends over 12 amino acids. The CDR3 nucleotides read TGTGCCACCGGCCAGGGGGACTATGGCTACACCTTC. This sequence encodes CATGQGDYGYTF.

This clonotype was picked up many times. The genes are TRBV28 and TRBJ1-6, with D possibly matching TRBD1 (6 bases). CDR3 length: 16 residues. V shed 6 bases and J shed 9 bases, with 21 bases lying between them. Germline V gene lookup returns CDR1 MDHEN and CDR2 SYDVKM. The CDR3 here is CASSVRDTISSSPLHF. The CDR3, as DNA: TGTGCCAGCAGCGTCCGGGACACCATTTCAAGTTCACCCCTCCACTTT. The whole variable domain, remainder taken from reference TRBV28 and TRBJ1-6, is DVKVTQSSRYLVKRTGEKVFLECVQDMDHENMFWYRQDPGLGLRLIYFSYDVKMKEKGDIPEGYSVSREKKERFSLILESASTNQTSMYLCASSVRDTISSSPLHFGNGTRLTVT.

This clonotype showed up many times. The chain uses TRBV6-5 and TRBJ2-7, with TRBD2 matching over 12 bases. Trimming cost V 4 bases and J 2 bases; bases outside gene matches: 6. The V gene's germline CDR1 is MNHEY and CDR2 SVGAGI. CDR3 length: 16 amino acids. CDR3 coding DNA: TGTGCCAGCAGTTCCGAGACTAGCGGGGGAACCTACGAGCAGTACTTC. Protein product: CASSSETSGGTYEQYF.

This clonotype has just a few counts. The CDR3 DNA sequence: TGTGCCAGCAGTGGACTTATAAACTACGAGCAGTACTTC. Translation: CASSGLINYEQYF. The J gene is TRBJ2-7, the V gene TRBV25-1; D is unclear. Germline V CDR1 and CDR2: MGHDK, SYGVNS. V lost 4 bases to trimming and J lost 3 bases, with 10 bases between them. CDR3 length: 13 amino acids.

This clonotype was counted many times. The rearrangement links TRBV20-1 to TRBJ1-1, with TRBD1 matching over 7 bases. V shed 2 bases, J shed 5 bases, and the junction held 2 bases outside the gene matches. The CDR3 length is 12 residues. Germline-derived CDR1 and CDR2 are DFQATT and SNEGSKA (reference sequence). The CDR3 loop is CSARIRGTEAFF. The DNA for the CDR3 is TGCAGTGCTAGAATCAGGGGGACTGAAGCTTTCTTT.

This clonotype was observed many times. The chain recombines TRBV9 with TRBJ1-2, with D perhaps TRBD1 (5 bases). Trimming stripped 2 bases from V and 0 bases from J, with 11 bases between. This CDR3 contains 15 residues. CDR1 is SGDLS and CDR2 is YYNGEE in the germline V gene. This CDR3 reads CASSVDSSTNYGYTF. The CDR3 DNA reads TGTGCCAGCAGCGTTGACAGTTCCACTAACTATGGCTACACCTTC.

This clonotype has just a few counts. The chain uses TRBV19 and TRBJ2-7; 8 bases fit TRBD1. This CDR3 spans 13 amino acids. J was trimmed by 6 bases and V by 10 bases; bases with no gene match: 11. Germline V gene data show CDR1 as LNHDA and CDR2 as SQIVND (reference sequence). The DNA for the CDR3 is TGTGCCATTACGGGACAGGTCCTCGGCGAGCAGTACTTC. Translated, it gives CAITGQVLGEQYF.

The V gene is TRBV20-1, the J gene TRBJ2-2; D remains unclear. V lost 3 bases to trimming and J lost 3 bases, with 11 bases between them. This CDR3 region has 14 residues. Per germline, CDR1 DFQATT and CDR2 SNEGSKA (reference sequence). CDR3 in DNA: TGCAGTGCTAGGCCCCTCGGTGACACCGGGGAGCTGTTTTTT. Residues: CSARPLGDTGELFF.

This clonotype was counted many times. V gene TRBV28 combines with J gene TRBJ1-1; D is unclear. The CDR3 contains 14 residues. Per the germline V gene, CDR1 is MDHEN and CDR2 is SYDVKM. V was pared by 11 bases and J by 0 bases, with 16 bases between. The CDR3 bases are TGTGCCCATTCGCCCACACGGATGAACACTGAAGCTTTCTTT. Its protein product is CAHSPTRMNTEAFF. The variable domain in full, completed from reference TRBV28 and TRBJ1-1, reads DVKVTQSSRYLVKRTGEKVFLECVQDMDHENMFWYRQDPGLGLRLIYFSYDVKMKEKGDIPEGYSVSREKKERFSLILESASTNQTSMYLCAHSPTRMNTEAFFGQGTRLTVV.

As DNA, the CDR3 is TGTGCCTGGAGTGCCGGGGGGCCCCTCCACTTT. It encodes CAWSAGGPLHF. This rearrangement joins TRBV30 to TRBJ1-6, with D tentatively TRBD1 (5 bases). The V gene's germline CDR1 is GTSNPN and CDR2 SVGIG (reference sequence). There are 11 residues in the CDR3. Trimming pared 1 base from V and 13 bases from J, leaving 8 bases between.

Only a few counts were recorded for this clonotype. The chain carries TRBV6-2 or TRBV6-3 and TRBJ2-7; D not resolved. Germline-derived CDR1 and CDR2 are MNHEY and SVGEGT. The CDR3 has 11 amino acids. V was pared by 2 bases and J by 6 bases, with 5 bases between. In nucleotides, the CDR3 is TGTGCCAGCAGTTACGGGGTCGAGCAGTACTTC. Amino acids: CASSYGVEQYF.

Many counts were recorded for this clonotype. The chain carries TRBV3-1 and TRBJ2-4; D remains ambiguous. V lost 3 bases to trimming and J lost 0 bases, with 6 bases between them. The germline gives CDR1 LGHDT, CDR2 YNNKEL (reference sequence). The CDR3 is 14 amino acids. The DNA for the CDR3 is TGTGCCAGCAGCCATCCCCTAGCCAAAAACATTCAGTACTTC. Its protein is CASSHPLAKNIQYF.

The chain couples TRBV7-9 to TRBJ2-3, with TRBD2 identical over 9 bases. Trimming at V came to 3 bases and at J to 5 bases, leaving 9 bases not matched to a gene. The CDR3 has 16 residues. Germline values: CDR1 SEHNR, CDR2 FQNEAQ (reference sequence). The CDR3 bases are TGTGCCAGCAGCTTGGGACTAGCCCAGAACGGAGATACGCAGTATTTT. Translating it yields CASSLGLAQNGDTQYF.

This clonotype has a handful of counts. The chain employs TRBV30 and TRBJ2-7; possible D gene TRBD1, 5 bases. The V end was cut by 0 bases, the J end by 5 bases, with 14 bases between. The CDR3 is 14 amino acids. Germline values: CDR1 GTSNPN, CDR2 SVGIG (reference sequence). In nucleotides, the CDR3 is TGTGCCTGGAGTGTAGCCGCAGGGAAGCACGAGCAGTACTTC. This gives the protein CAWSVAAGKHEQYF.

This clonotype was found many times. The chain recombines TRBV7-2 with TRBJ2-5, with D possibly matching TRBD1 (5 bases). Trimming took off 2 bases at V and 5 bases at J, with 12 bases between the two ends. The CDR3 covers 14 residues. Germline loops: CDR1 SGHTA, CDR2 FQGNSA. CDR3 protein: CASSLQQGSETQYF. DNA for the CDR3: TGTGCCAGCAGCTTACAGCAGGGAAGCGAGACCCAGTACTTC.

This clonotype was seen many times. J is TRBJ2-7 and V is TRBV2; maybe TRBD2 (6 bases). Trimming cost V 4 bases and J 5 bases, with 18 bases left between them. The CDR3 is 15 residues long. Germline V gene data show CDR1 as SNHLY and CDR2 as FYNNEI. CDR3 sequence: CASSVFGSKINEQYF. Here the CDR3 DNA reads TGTGCCAGCAGTGTCTTCGGGAGTAAAATCAACGAGCAGTACTTC.

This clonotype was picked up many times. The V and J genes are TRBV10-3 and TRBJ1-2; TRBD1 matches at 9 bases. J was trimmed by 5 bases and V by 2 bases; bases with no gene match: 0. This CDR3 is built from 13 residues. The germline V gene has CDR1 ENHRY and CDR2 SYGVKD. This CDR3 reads CAISEGTGYGYTF. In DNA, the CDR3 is TGTGCCATCAGTGAGGGGACAGGGTATGGCTACACCTTC.

CDR3 nucleotide sequence: TGCAGTGCTAGAGATCCTTCGACAGGGGACAGGACCGAAGCTTTCTTT. Translated: CSARDPSTGDRTEAFF. The chain uses TRBV20-1 and TRBJ1-1; 8 bases fit TRBD1. The CDR3 is made up of 16 amino acids. Germline CDR1 and CDR2: DFQATT and SNEGSKA (reference sequence). After removal of 0 bases from V and 8 bases from J, the junction contained 14 bases not matched to a gene.

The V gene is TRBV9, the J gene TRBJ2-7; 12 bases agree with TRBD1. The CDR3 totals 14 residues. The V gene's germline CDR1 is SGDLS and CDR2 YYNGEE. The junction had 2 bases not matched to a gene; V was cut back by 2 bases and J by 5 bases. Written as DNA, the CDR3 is TGTGCCAGCAGCGTGGGGACAGGGGGCGACGAGCAGTACTTC. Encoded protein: CASSVGTGGDEQYF. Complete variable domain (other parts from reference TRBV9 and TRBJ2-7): DSGVTQTPKHLITATGQRVTLRCSPRSGDLSVYWYQQSLDQGLQFLIQYYNGEERAKGNILERFSAQQFPDLHSELNLSSLELGDSALYFCASSVGTGGDEQYFGPGTRLTVT.

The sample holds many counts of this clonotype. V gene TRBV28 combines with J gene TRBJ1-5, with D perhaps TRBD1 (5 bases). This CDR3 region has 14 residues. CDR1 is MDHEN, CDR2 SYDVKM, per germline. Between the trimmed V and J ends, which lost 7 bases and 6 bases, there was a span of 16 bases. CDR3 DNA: TGTGCCAGCATTAAAGGAGGGGTGGGTCAGCCCCAGCATTTT. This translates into CASIKGGVGQPQHF. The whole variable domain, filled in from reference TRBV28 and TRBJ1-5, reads DVKVTQSSRYLVKRTGEKVFLECVQDMDHENMFWYRQDPGLGLRLIYFSYDVKMKEKGDIPEGYSVSREKKERFSLILESASTNQTSMYLCASIKGGVGQPQHFGDGTRLSIL.